Below are 5 T cell receptor beta chains sequenced from a single sample in a study of spatial heterogeneity in lung cancer. Whole-study results and caveats: It was found that expanded intratumoral alpha and beta TCR counts tracked tumor mutation counts.

The time point is: sample taken at primary tumor resection. The antigens of these receptors remain unknown. Via MiXCR, TCRdb re-called the 5' RACE reads, giving one row per CDR3 protein. Of around 4,900 distinct CDR3 sequences in the sample, 6% to 7.5% were seen once. The sequencing here drew on lung tumor tissue, taken at surgery. Source of these receptors: a female donor with early-stage non-small cell lung cancer.

In its sample, this clonotype was seen many times. A library made for alpha chains picked up this beta chain off target, so its size means little. The genes are TRBV20-1 and TRBJ2-5, with 9 bases that match TRBD2. Germline V gives CDR1 DFQATT, CDR2 SNEGSKA (reference sequence). The CDR3 consists of 14 residues. The V gene end was trimmed by 3 bases and the J gene end by 2 bases; junction bases not matched to a gene: 4. For the CDR3, the DNA is TGCAGTGCTAGGACTAGCGGACTTCAAGAGACCCAGTACTTC. This translates into CSARTSGLQETQYF.

This clonotype was detected once. This beta chain is off target for a library built for alpha chains, so its abundance means little. The chain is built from TRBV28 and TRBJ2-7; either TRBD1 or TRBD2 may supply D (5 bases each). Germline loops: CDR1 MDHEN, CDR2 SYDVKM. The CDR3 has 18 amino acids. V lost 3 bases and J 0 bases, leaving 21 bases between the germline ends. The CDR3, as DNA: TGTGCCAGCAGTTTTATTAATAGAGGGACCGTGAGCTCCTACGAGCAGTACTTC. Protein product: CASSFINRGTVSSYEQYF.

This clonotype is medium-sized in the sample. A library made for alpha chains picked up this beta chain off target, so its size means little. The CDR3, as DNA: TGTGCCATCAGTGAGTTAGGGGCCAGCTATGGCTACACCTTC. Protein product: CAISELGASYGYTF. The chain recombines TRBV10-3 with TRBJ1-2; a weak D match, TRBD1 (5 bases). V was cut by 1 base and J by 4 bases, with 10 bases left in between. The CDR3 runs 14 residues. The germline V gene encodes CDR1 ENHRY and CDR2 SYGVKD.

This clonotype showed up just a few times. This beta chain is an off-target read within a library intended for alpha chains, so its frequency means little. The genes are TRBV10-3 and TRBJ1-6; D not resolved. V was clipped by 4 bases and J by 0 bases, with 13 bases between them. Germline assignment: CDR1 ENHRY and CDR2 SYGVKD. The CDR3 is 17 residues long. The CDR3 DNA is TGTGCCATCAGTGTCGGGAGCGCCAGCTCCTATAATTCACCCCTCCACTTT. This sequence encodes CAISVGSASSYNSPLHF.

Judged by abundance, this clonotype is medium-sized. Because the library targeted alpha chains, this beta chain is an off-target read whose size means little. The rearrangement links TRBV5-6 to TRBJ1-2; D perhaps matches TRBD1 (5 bases). Germline V gives CDR1 SGHDT, CDR2 YYEEEE. V lost 4 bases and J 3 bases, leaving 16 bases between the germline ends. The CDR3 loop spans 15 amino acids. The CDR3 protein is CASSLGARADYGYTF. The CDR3 DNA sequence: TGTGCCAGCAGCCTAGGGGCGCGAGCGGACTATGGCTACACCTTC.